This T cell receptor beta chain was sequenced for a study of neurological immune-mediated disorders. Points from the study as a whole: None of the CDR3 amino acid sequences found in expanded clones was shared across subjects. This suggests that the TCR-beta repertoires were private in all groups. The repertoires of 18 of 34 multiple sclerosis patients fell into one related-CDR3 cluster (a possible signature) under phylogenetic grouping.

Between the trimmed V and J ends, which lost 1 base and 7 bases, there was a span of 10 bases. There are 13 residues in the CDR3. Germline V gene lookup returns CDR1 LGHDT and CDR2 YNNKEL (reference sequence). The cDNA came from 5'RACE, which used 10-nucleotide random UMIs. Every sequencing run produced over 200 million TCR-beta sequences that came from 15-18 subjects. TCRdb used MiXCR to reprocess the 5' RACE reads, holding one entry per CDR3 protein. The repertoire holds around 60,000 distinct CDR3 sequences, with about 3.7% as singletons. At least ten counts were recorded for this clonotype. As yet, its antigen is unknown.

The V and J genes are TRBV3-1 and TRBJ1-2; no firm D call. Sample: PBMCs. The receptor was derived from a woman aged 55-69 years with multiple sclerosis. CDR3 in amino acids: CASSQGTGSGYTF. CDR3 nucleotide sequence: TGTGCCAGCAGCCAAGGAACGGGGTCTGGCTACACCTTC.